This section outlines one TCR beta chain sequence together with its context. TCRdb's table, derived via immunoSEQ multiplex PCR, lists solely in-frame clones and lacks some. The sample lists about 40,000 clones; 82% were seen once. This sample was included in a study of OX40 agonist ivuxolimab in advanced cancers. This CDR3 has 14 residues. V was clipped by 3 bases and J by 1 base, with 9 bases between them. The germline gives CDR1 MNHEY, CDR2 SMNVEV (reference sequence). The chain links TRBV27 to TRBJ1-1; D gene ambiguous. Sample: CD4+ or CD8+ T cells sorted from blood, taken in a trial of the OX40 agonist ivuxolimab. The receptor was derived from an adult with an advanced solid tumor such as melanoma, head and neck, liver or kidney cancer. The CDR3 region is CASSFLQPNTEAFF. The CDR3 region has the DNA TGTGCCAGCAGTTTCCTACAGCCGAACACTGAAGCTTTCTTT.